Listed below are T cell receptor beta chains from one sample, sequenced in a study of blood T cell repertoires in COVID-19. The data were produced by immunoSEQ multiplex PCR, yet TCRdb's version contains in-frame clones alone and is incomplete. The repertoire holds roughly 89,000 clones, more than 80% seen once, with about a sixth in the top ten. The sequenced material came from peripheral blood. The source is a woman of 80 years or more with acute or convalescent COVID-19. Both conserved end residues are part of each CDR3. The D gene is left open where the match is weak. Clone size is stated in some rows and not others, as once, few, many or a class when expanded.

D | J | V | size | DNA | CDR3
. | TRBJ1-1 | TRBV29-1 | . | TGCAGCGTCCCCCTTAGAAGGTCAGGGAATATCGAAGCTGAAGCTTTCTTT | CSVPLRRSGNIEAEAFF
. | TRBJ1-3 | TRBV12-3/TRBV12-4 | . | TGTGCCAGCAGTTTGAGATCCATATATTTT | CASSLRSIYF
. | TRBJ2-3 | TRBV2 | . | TGTGCCAGCAGGGGAGGAGGGGGCGCCTTTCCAGATACGCAGTATTTT | CASRGGGGAFPDTQYF
TRBD1 | TRBJ1-2 | TRBV29-1 | medium-sized | TGCAGCGTGCTCCTTTACGACAGGGGAGCTAACTATGGCTACACCTTC | CSVLLYDRGANYGYTF
TRBD2 | TRBJ2-5 | TRBV11-2 | . | TGTGCCAGCAGCTTAGGACGACTAGCGGGGGGACCAAAAGAGACCCAGTACTTC | CASSLGRLAGGPKETQYF
. | TRBJ2-7 | TRBV12-5 | . | TGTGCTAGTGGTTCCGGGTACGAGCAGTACTTC | CASGSGYEQYF
. | TRBJ1-1 | TRBV27 | . | TGTGCCAGCATCCCCTGGGGGGTGAACACTGAAGCTTTCTTT | CASIPWGVNTEAFF
TRBD1 | TRBJ1-6 | TRBV20-1 | . | TGCAGTGCTAGTTCGGGACAGCTGAATAATTCACCCCTCCACTTT | CSASSGQLNNSPLHF
TRBD1 | TRBJ1-1 | TRBV6-1 | . | TGTGCCAGCAGTGACAGGACAGGGACCTTGAACACTGAAGCTTTCTTT | CASSDRTGTLNTEAFF
. | TRBJ1-1 | TRBV19 | many | TGTGCCACCCGATCGGCAGGTCACCCTGAAGCTTTCTTT | CATRSAGHPEAFF
TRBD1 | TRBJ1-1 | TRBV24-1 | . | TGTGCCACCAGTGACTGGGGGACAGGGAACACTGAAGCTTTCTTT | CATSDWGTGNTEAFF
. | TRBJ1-3 | TRBV9 | . | TGTGCCAGCAGCACCCAGGGGAGTAGAAACACCATATATTTT | CASSTQGSRNTIYF
TRBD1 | TRBJ1-4 | TRBV11-3 | . | TGTGCCAGCAGCTTTGGACAGGGGGCAGCTAATGAAAAACTGTTTTTT | CASSFGQGAANEKLFF
. | TRBJ1-1 | TRBV5-5 | . | TGTGCCAGCAGCTTGAGCAGGGAAGGATGGACTGAAGCTTTCTTT | CASSLSREGWTEAFF
. | TRBJ2-3 | TRBV7-8 | . | TGTGCCAGCAGTCAATCCTCAGGGTTGAGCACAGATACGCAGTATTTT | CASSQSSGLSTDTQYF
TRBD2 | TRBJ2-3 | TRBV6-5 | medium-sized | TGTGCCAGCAGTTATGGTAGCGGGGGGGCCACAGATACGCAGTATTTT | CASSYGSGGATDTQYF
. | TRBJ2-5 | TRBV19 | . | TGTGCCAGTAGTAGCACGGGAGAGACCCAGTACTTC | CASSSTGETQYF
. | TRBJ2-3 | TRBV24-1 | . | TGTGCCACCGCAGGGTCCACAGATACGCAGTATTTT | CATAGSTDTQYF
TRBD1 | TRBJ1-2 | TRBV7-9 | . | TGTGCCAGCAGCTCCCGAAAGACAGGGGGAGATGGCTACACCTTC | CASSSRKTGGDGYTF
. | TRBJ2-7 | TRBV15 | . | TGTGCCACCAGCAGAGATCGAGAAGGGGCCTACGAGCAGTACTTC | CATSRDREGAYEQYF
TRBD1 | TRBJ1-5 | TRBV30 | . | TGTGCCTGGAGCCGGGGGACAGGGAATCAGCCCCAGCATTTT | CAWSRGTGNQPQHF
TRBD2 | TRBJ2-3 | TRBV9 | . | TGTGCCAGCAGCGTAGGGAGCGGGGGGGCAGATACGCAGTATTTT | CASSVGSGGADTQYF
. | TRBJ1-6 | TRBV6-6 | . | TGTGCCAGCAGTTACGTGGCGGGTAATTCACCCCTCCACTTT | CASSYVAGNSPLHF
. | TRBJ1-4 | TRBV6-1 | few | TGTGCCAGCAGTGTAATAAGGGGCGCGACTAATGAAAAACTGTTTTTT | CASSVIRGATNEKLFF
. | TRBJ1-5 | TRBV24-1 | once | TGTGCCACCAGTGGGGCAGGTCGGAACCAGCCCCAGCATTTT | CATSGAGRNQPQHF
TRBD1 | TRBJ2-7 | TRBV6-1 | . | TGTGCCAGCAGTTCTCCAGGGGGAAGCTCCTACGAGCAGTACTTC | CASSSPGGSSYEQYF
TRBD1 | TRBJ2-1 | TRBV3-1/TRBV3-2 | . | TGTGCCAGCAGCCAAGGGTCCGGGACAGGGGCCAATGAGCAGTTCTTC | CASSQGSGTGANEQFF
. | TRBJ1-2 | TRBV12-3/TRBV12-4 | . | TGTGCCAGCAGTCGACAGTATGGCTACACCTTC | CASSRQYGYTF
TRBD1 | TRBJ1-3 | TRBV3-1/TRBV3-2 | . | TGTGCCAGCAGCCAAAGAACAGGGGAATTTCGGGACAGAAACACCATATATTTT | CASSQRTGEFRDRNTIYF
. | TRBJ2-1 | TRBV6-5 | . | TGTGCCAGCAGTCCAGGTTTCATCTACAATGAGCAGTTCTTC | CASSPGFIYNEQFF
. | TRBJ1-1 | TRBV30 | . | TGTGCCGGAGCGCCCACTGGAGCTTTCTTT | CAGAPTGAFF
. | TRBJ1-4 | TRBV7-9 | . | TGTGCCAGCAGCTTAGTAAGGCGGCCCCGTAATGAAAAACTGTTTTTT | CASSLVRRPRNEKLFF
TRBD2 | TRBJ2-3 | TRBV7-2 | . | TGTGCCAGCAGCTTAGTGGCTAGCGGGGGAGCAGATACGCAGTATTTT | CASSLVASGGADTQYF
TRBD1 | TRBJ2-2 | TRBV13 | . | TGTGCCAGCAGCTTCGGGACAGCCCGGGAGCTGTTTTTT | CASSFGTARELFF
. | TRBJ1-1 | TRBV7-9 | . | TGTGCCAGCAGCTTAGGGTCGAGCAACACTGAAGCTTTCTTT | CASSLGSSNTEAFF
TRBD2 | TRBJ2-5 | TRBV7-3 | once | TGTGCCAGCAGCCCGGGACTAGCGGGACTCGCGGGAGAGACCCAGTACTTC | CASSPGLAGLAGETQYF
. | TRBJ1-6 | TRBV19 | . | TGTGCCAGTAGTATCCGGAATTCACCCCTCCACTTT | CASSIRNSPLHF
. | TRBJ2-3 | TRBV10-3 | . | TGTGCCATCAGAGCCATAGCAGATACGCAGTATTTT | CAIRAIADTQYF
. | TRBJ2-7 | TRBV4-3 | . | TGCGCCAGCAGCCAAGATGAGAAGGACTGCGTCTCCTACGAGCAGTACTTC | CASSQDEKDCVSYEQYF
. | TRBJ2-3 | TRBV28 | . | TGTGCCAGCAGTTTTCTCCCATCCTCAGGGGCAGATACGCAGTATTTT | CASSFLPSSGADTQYF
. | TRBJ2-3 | TRBV3-1/TRBV3-2 | few | TGTGCCAGCAGCCCCTTTGGGGCCGCAGTCACAGATACGCAGTATTTT | CASSPFGAAVTDTQYF
TRBD1 | TRBJ2-2 | TRBV19 | once | TGTGCCAGTAGTATAGGTCTGGGACAGGGTAAGACCGGGGAGCTGTTTTTT | CASSIGLGQGKTGELFF
TRBD2 | TRBJ2-5 | TRBV5-1 | once | TGCGCCAGCAGCCCGGAAGTTAGCGGGTTAACCCAGACCCAGTACTTC | CASSPEVSGLTQTQYF
TRBD1 | TRBJ2-1 | TRBV19 | . | TGTGCCACAGGGACAGGGACCCATGAGCAGTTCTTC | CATGTGTHEQFF
TRBD1 | TRBJ2-3 | TRBV28 | once | TGTGCCAGCAGCAGGGGGAACACAGATACGCAGTATTTT | CASSRGNTDTQYF
. | TRBJ1-3 | TRBV9 | . | TGTGCCAGCAGCGTAGCTACCGGGGGCTCTGGAAACACCATATATTTT | CASSVATGGSGNTIYF
. | TRBJ1-6 | TRBV10-1 | . | TGCGCCAGCACCTGCCGGGACAAAGATAATTCACCCCTCCACTTT | CASTCRDKDNSPLHF
. | TRBJ1-6 | TRBV4-1 | . | TGCGCCAGCAGCCAAGTGGGGGGAGCTCGGGATTCACCCCTCCACTTT | CASSQVGGARDSPLHF
TRBD1 | TRBJ1-1 | TRBV3-1/TRBV3-2 | . | TGTGCCAGCAGCCAAGGGACAGGGGATAAAGCTTTCTTT | CASSQGTGDKAFF
. | TRBJ2-5 | TRBV7-9 | . | TGTGCCAGCAGCTTAAAGGCAGGGGCCCGAGAGACCCAGTACTTC | CASSLKAGARETQYF